This is a list of T cell receptor beta chains from one sample in a study of regulatory T cells in long-lasting Graves disease. TCRdb reprocessed the multiplex PCR reads with MiXCR, giving one entry per CDR3 protein. The repertoire holds about 540,000 distinct CDR3 sequences, with roughly 13% as singletons. The sample also formed part of further work on T cells in Graves' hyperthyroidism and ophthalmopathy.

Sequencing was performed on peripheral blood mononuclear cells (PBMCs), taken at new diagnosis, from a patient treated with antithyroid drugs. Source of these receptors: a man under 40 with Graves disease. Both conserved end residues are part of each CDR3. A D gene is named only where the DNA matches it firmly. Some rows mark clone size as missing; the rest say once, few, many or name a class of expanded clone.

abundance	j_gene	v_gene	d_gene	CDR3nt	CDR3aa
many	TRBJ2-7	TRBV5-5	-	TGTGCCAGCAGGGCCCCCGTCGATTACGAGCAGTACTTC	CASRAPVDYEQYF
-	TRBJ1-2	TRBV2	-	TGTGCCAGCAGTGCCCCAAGCTATGGCTACACCTTC	CASSAPSYGYTF
few	TRBJ1-1	TRBV15	-	TGTGCCACCAGCAGGTCCGGGAACACTGAAGCTTTCTTT	CATSRSGNTEAFF
few	TRBJ2-7	TRBV15	-	TGTGCCACCAGCAGAGACGCGGGCTCCTACGAGCAGTACTTC	CATSRDAGSYEQYF
-	TRBJ1-1	TRBV6-1	TRBD1	TGTGCCAGCAGTGTCGACAGGGTTACTGAAGCTTTCTTT	CASSVDRVTEAFF
many	TRBJ2-7	TRBV3-1	-	TGTGCCAGCAGCCCCCACCCAATCTACGAGCAGTACTTC	CASSPHPIYEQYF
-	TRBJ2-7	TRBV3-1	TRBD2	TGTGCCAGCAGCCTGCTAGCGGACCACGAGCAGTACTTC	CASSLLADHEQYF
few	TRBJ2-5	TRBV9	TRBD2	TGTGCCAGCAGTGCCCGGACTAGCGGGAAAGAGACCCAGTACTTC	CASSARTSGKETQYF
-	TRBJ2-3	TRBV3-1	TRBD2	TGTGCCAGCAGCCAGCAAGGTAGCGGGAGCACAGATACGCAGTATTTT	CASSQQGSGSTDTQYF
many	TRBJ1-5	TRBV24-1	-	TGTGCCACCAGTGATGTGAGGATTGATAGCAATCAGCCCCAGCATTTT	CATSDVRIDSNQPQHF
-	TRBJ2-2	TRBV12-3/TRBV12-4	-	TGTGCCAGCACGAGAGAGACCGCGAACACCGGGGAGCTGTTTTTT	CASTRETANTGELFF
-	TRBJ1-5	TRBV19	-	TGTGCCAGTAGTACCACAGGTTATAGCAATCAGCCCCAGCATTTT	CASSTTGYSNQPQHF
-	TRBJ2-1	TRBV28	-	TGTGCCAGCAGTTTGACGGGAGTGACCAATGAGCAGTTCTTC	CASSLTGVTNEQFF
-	TRBJ2-7	TRBV4-1	-	TGCGCCAGCAGGAAGGTAGGGGACTACGAGCAGTACTTC	CASRKVGDYEQYF
many	TRBJ2-3	TRBV7-2	-	TGTGCCAGCAGGCTCAACCTTGGAGATACGCAGTATTTT	CASRLNLGDTQYF
many	TRBJ2-3	TRBV12-3/TRBV12-4	-	TGTGCCAGCAGTTTAGAGTACGTTAGCTGGTCTACGCAGTATTTT	CASSLEYVSWSTQYF
-	TRBJ1-4	TRBV25-1	-	TGTGCCAGCAGAAAACAGGGAGTTAATGAAAAACTGTTTTTT	CASRKQGVNEKLFF
many	TRBJ2-5	TRBV10-3	TRBD1	TGTGCCATCAGTGAGCCTGGGACAGTGCAGGGGACCCAGTACTTC	CAISEPGTVQGTQYF
-	TRBJ1-1	TRBV19	-	TGTGCCAGTAGTATAGTGCAGGGATTGGAGGCTTTCTTT	CASSIVQGLEAFF
few	TRBJ2-1	TRBV27	TRBD2	TGTGCCAGCAGTTTATGGCTAGCGGGGTCCTACAATGAGCAGTTCTTC	CASSLWLAGSYNEQFF
few	TRBJ2-2	TRBV11-1	-	TGTGCCAGCAGCTTCCGGGACCCCAACACCGGGGAGCTGTTTTTT	CASSFRDPNTGELFF
-	TRBJ2-5	TRBV30	-	TGTGCCTGGAGTTCACTAGCCCAGGCGGTAGAGACCCAGTACTTC	CAWSSLAQAVETQYF
many	TRBJ2-1	TRBV20-1	-	TGCAGTGCTAGAGACGTAAATGAGCAGTTCTTC	CSARDVNEQFF
-	TRBJ1-6	TRBV10-3	-	TGTGCCATCAGTGAGTCGCTAGGCAACGGAATTTCACCCCTCCACTTT	CAISESLGNGISPLHF
many	TRBJ2-2	TRBV6-1	-	TGTGCCAGCAGTGAAAATCTCCTAGACCCCGGGGAGCTGTTTTTT	CASSENLLDPGELFF
-	TRBJ2-7	TRBV4-2	-	TGTGCCAGCAGCCAAGACAGTAGTCAAACGTCTGTCCCCTACGAGCAGTACTTC	CASSQDSSQTSVPYEQYF
many	TRBJ2-1	TRBV14	-	TGTGCCAGCAGCCCCAGGAGTTTCAATGAGCAGTTCTTC	CASSPRSFNEQFF
-	TRBJ2-5	TRBV3-1	-	TGTGCCAGCAGCCAAGAGCTTGGTTACAGGGCACAAGAGACCCAGTACTTC	CASSQELGYRAQETQYF
many	TRBJ2-5	TRBV2	TRBD2	TGTGTCAGCGGGGGGGGGACCCAGTACTTC	CVSGGGTQYF
many	TRBJ2-1	TRBV10-3	TRBD1	TGTGCCGTCGACCAGGGGGCCTCCTACAATGAGCAGTTCTTC	CAVDQGASYNEQFF
-	TRBJ2-5	TRBV27	-	TGTGCCAGCAGTCCAGTCCCTCCGTACGGGGGAGAGACCCAGTACTTC	CASSPVPPYGGETQYF
many	TRBJ2-1	TRBV7-9	TRBD2	TGTGCCAGCAGCTCCAGCGGGACCCCTGGCAATGAGCAGTTCTTC	CASSSSGTPGNEQFF
few	TRBJ1-4	TRBV5-1	-	TGCGCCAGCAGCCCCGGAGGGGCCACAACTAATGAAAAACTGTTTTTT	CASSPGGATTNEKLFF
-	TRBJ2-6	TRBV20-1	-	TGCAGTGCTAGACCCCCGCCAGCCTCCTCTGGGGCCAACGTCCTGACTTTC	CSARPPPASSGANVLTF
many	TRBJ1-4	TRBV2	TRBD1	TGTGCCAGCAGAGACGGGACAGGAAATGAAAAACTGTTTTTT	CASRDGTGNEKLFF
-	TRBJ2-5	TRBV5-1	-	TGCGCCAGCAGCTTGGGGATTGAGCGAGAGACCCAGTACTTC	CASSLGIERETQYF
many	TRBJ2-7	TRBV20-1	-	TGCAGTGCTAGGAGGGGGGAACCCTACGAGCAGTACTTC	CSARRGEPYEQYF
-	TRBJ2-1	TRBV18	-	TGTGCCAGCTCACCTGAAACCTTTCGAAGAAGTGAGCAGTTCTTC	CASSPETFRRSEQFF
many	TRBJ2-7	TRBV12-3/TRBV12-4	-	TGTGCCAGCAGTGCCGGGACATTAGCCTACGAGCAGTACTTC	CASSAGTLAYEQYF
many	TRBJ2-2	TRBV9	-	TGTGCCAGCAGCGTCTCTAGTGCGAACACCGGGGAGCTGTTTTTT	CASSVSSANTGELFF
many	TRBJ2-7	TRBV2	-	TGTGCCAGCAGATGGACAACGGGGGCAGGGATAGTCAACGAGCAGTACTTC	CASRWTTGAGIVNEQYF
many	TRBJ1-1	TRBV5-1	-	TGTGCCAGCAGCTTGGATTTGCTGAACACTGAAGCTTTCTTT	CASSLDLLNTEAFF
few	TRBJ2-1	TRBV14	TRBD2	TGTGCCAGCAGCCATATACTAGCGGGAGGTCGGTGGGGCGAGCAGTTCTTC	CASSHILAGGRWGEQFF
few	TRBJ2-1	TRBV19	-	TGTGCCAGTAGTATACAGGGCCTTCGGGATGAGCAGTTCTTC	CASSIQGLRDEQFF
many	TRBJ2-2	TRBV29-1	TRBD1	TGCAGCGGAAGGACAGGGGGTTCCGGGGAGCTGTTTTTT	CSGRTGGSGELFF
few	TRBJ2-3	TRBV10-3	TRBD1	TGTGCCATCAGCCAGAAGAGGACAGGGAGCACAGATACGCAGTATTTT	CAISQKRTGSTDTQYF
-	TRBJ1-5	TRBV19	-	TGTGCCAGTAGTATCCAGGAAGGTCAGCCCCAGCATTTT	CASSIQEGQPQHF
-	TRBJ2-7	TRBV9	TRBD2	TGTGCCAGCAGCTTTAGGACTAGCGGGAGCCACAATGAGCAGTACTTC	CASSFRTSGSHNEQYF
many	TRBJ2-1	TRBV11-2	TRBD2	TGTGCCAGCAGCCCCCGGACTAGCGGGAACAATGAGCAGTTCTTC	CASSPRTSGNNEQFF
many	TRBJ2-1	TRBV12-5	-	TGTGCTAGTGGTTTTATCCTCGAGCAGTTCTTC	CASGFILEQFF
few	TRBJ2-1	TRBV13	TRBD2	TGTGCCAGCAGCTTAGGCCGCGGGGAGGGCCCCCTCGAAAGTGAGCAGTTCTTC	CASSLGRGEGPLESEQFF
many	TRBJ2-3	TRBV7-3	-	TGTGCCAGCAGCCAACAGGGAGGGCGCACAGATACGCAGTATTTT	CASSQQGGRTDTQYF
many	TRBJ2-1	TRBV2	-	TGTGCCAGCAGTGATACCGCCTACAATGAGCAGTTCTTC	CASSDTAYNEQFF
many	TRBJ2-7	TRBV20-1	-	TGCAGTGCAGAGGGGGGCAGAACCTACGAGCAGTACTTC	CSAEGGRTYEQYF
many	TRBJ1-5	TRBV20-1	-	TGCAGTGCGTTAGCGCCCGCGTATAGCAATCAGCCCCAGCATTTT	CSALAPAYSNQPQHF